These 32 T cell receptor beta chains were all obtained from the same sample, sequenced in a study of T cell responses to AZD1222 COVID-19 vaccine. Repertoires were generated with immunoSEQ multiplex PCR, while TCRdb's copy carries only in-frame clones and drops some. The sample yields approximately 120,000 clones, over 85% seen once. Source: peripheral blood, taken on day 0 of AZD1222 vaccination. These receptors were taken from an adult in good health.

The V and J genes are TRBV18 and TRBJ1-1; possibly TRBD1 for D (5 bases). The CDR3 length is 13 residues. The germline CDR1 and CDR2 sequences are KGHSH and LQKENI. Trimming pared 1 base from V and 5 bases from J, leaving 8 bases between. The DNA of the CDR3 is TGTGCCAGCTCACCACAGGGACCGACTGAAGCTTTCTTT. Translating gives CASSPQGPTEAFF.

This clone was counted between two and nine times. V usage is TRBV13 and J usage is TRBJ2-5, with 7 bases aligning to TRBD2. Germline trimming cut 3 bases from V and 4 bases from J; bases unmatched to any gene: 8. This CDR3 spans 15 amino acids. Germline V gives CDR1 PRHDT, CDR2 FYEKMQ (reference sequence). This chain's CDR3 is CASSLGAGRGETQYF. CDR3 sequence (DNA): TGTGCCAGCAGCTTGGGAGCGGGGAGGGGAGAGACCCAGTACTTC.

The J gene is TRBJ1-1, the V gene TRBV5-6; TRBD1 matches 8 bases. This CDR3 comprises 14 residues. The V gene end was trimmed by 2 bases and the J gene end by 4 bases; junction bases not matched to a gene: 4. Germline-derived CDR1 and CDR2 are SGHDT and YYEEEE. CDR3 DNA: TGTGCCAGCAGCTTCCAGGGGGCTCCCACTGAAGCTTTCTTT. Its protein product is CASSFQGAPTEAFF.

This chain links TRBV9 with TRBJ1-6; TRBD1 might be the D (5 bases). Germline CDR1 and CDR2: SGDLS and YYNGEE. V dropped 0 bases and J dropped 8 bases, with 12 bases sitting between them. This CDR3 has 15 amino acids. CDR3 sequence (DNA): TGTGCCAGCAGCGTAGCTCCAGGGAGGGATTCACCCCTCCACTTT. This sequence encodes CASSVAPGRDSPLHF.

The gene calls are TRBV13 and TRBJ2-1; 11 bases agree with TRBD1. This CDR3 region has 16 residues. Per germline, CDR1 PRHDT and CDR2 FYEKMQ (reference sequence). The trim removed 3 bases at V and 9 bases at J, leaving 10 bases unmatched. CDR3 protein: CASSFGQGARYGEQFF. In DNA, the CDR3 is TGTGCCAGCAGCTTTGGACAGGGGGCGCGGTACGGTGAGCAGTTCTTC.

This clone was detected only a few times. The rearrangement links TRBV6-5 to TRBJ1-1; D unclear. CDR1 and CDR2 (germline): MNHEY, SVGAGI. The CDR3 covers 14 residues. V was pared by 6 bases and J by 1 base, with 12 bases between. The CDR3 DNA sequence: TGTGCCAGCAGCCGCGAGGCGGCGAACACTGAAGCTTTCTTT. Translating it yields CASSREAANTEAFF.

The chain uses TRBV4-2 and TRBJ1-5; D is ambiguous. This CDR3 has 15 residues. Germline V lookup: CDR1 LGHNA, CDR2 YNFKEQ. The V end lost 1 base, the J end lost 2 bases, and 9 bases lay between the germline ends. CDR3 coding DNA: TGTGCCAGCAGCCAAGGTGAACGGGGCAATCAGCCCCAGCATTTT. Translated: CASSQGERGNQPQHF.

This chain joins TRBV9 and TRBJ1-6; the D gene is possibly TRBD1 (5 bases). The CDR3 is made up of 15 amino acids. Trimming shortened V by 0 bases and J by 8 bases, and 12 bases separated the two germline ends. Germline V gives CDR1 SGDLS, CDR2 YYNGEE. The CDR3, as DNA: TGTGCCAGCAGCGTAGATCAGGGTGTCGATTCACCCCTCCACTTT. This encodes CASSVDQGVDSPLHF.

This clone was observed once. This chain links TRBV19 with TRBJ1-2; D gene unclear. The length of the CDR3 is 16 residues. Germline lookup yields CDR1 LNHDA and CDR2 SQIVND (reference sequence). Trimming pared 6 bases from V and 5 bases from J, leaving 22 bases between. CDR3 amino acids: CASSVWVAGGGYGYTF. CDR3 nucleotide sequence: TGTGCCAGTAGCGTCTGGGTGGCAGGCGGAGGGTATGGCTACACCTTC.

The rearrangement links TRBV19 to TRBJ1-1, with 7 bases matching TRBD1. CDR3 length: 14 amino acids. Looked up from germline, CDR1 is LNHDA and CDR2 is SQIVND (reference sequence). The V gene end was trimmed by 5 bases and the J gene end by 6 bases; junction bases not matched to a gene: 9. The CDR3 is CASSEGGGRAEAFF. In DNA, the CDR3 is TGTGCCAGTAGTGAAGGGGGCGGCAGGGCTGAAGCTTTCTTT.

The chain uses TRBV6-5 and TRBJ2-3, with 9 bases identical to TRBD1. The CDR3 runs to 14 residues. V dropped 6 bases and J dropped 2; count of bases not matched to a gene: 3. CDR1 is MNHEY and CDR2 is SVGAGI in the germline V gene. The CDR3, as DNA: TGTGCCAGCAGCCGGGACAGGGACACAGATACGCAGTATTTT. Protein sequence: CASSRDRDTDTQYF.

This sequence joins TRBV21-1 and TRBJ1-1. TRBV21-1 is tagged as a pseudogene. The CDR3 has 12 residues. CDR3 loop: CASSKAQPEAFF. The CDR3 coding sequence is TGTGCCAGCAGCAAAGCGCAACCTGAAGCTTTCTTT.

A few counts support this clone. The CDR3 is CASSDTGNNQPQHF. As DNA, the CDR3 is TGTGCCAGCAGTGATACAGGGAACAATCAGCCCCAGCATTTT. The chain is built from TRBV25-1 and TRBJ1-5; D possibly corresponds to TRBD1 (6 bases). CDR1 is MGHDK, CDR2 SYGVNS, per germline. The CDR3 contains 14 residues. V was cut by 3 bases and J by 3 bases, with 9 bases left in between.

This chain connects TRBV12-5 to TRBJ1-2; 7 nucleotides match TRBD1. The CDR3 extends over 16 amino acids. Germline CDR1 reads LGHNT; CDR2 reads FRNRAP. V shed 0 bases, J shed 0 bases, and the junction held 4 bases outside the gene matches. CDR3 in DNA: TGTGCTAGTGGTTTGGTCTTACAGGGGACTAACTATGGCTACACCTTC. This sequence encodes CASGLVLQGTNYGYTF.

The chain employs TRBV9 and TRBJ2-7; 7 bases fit TRBD2. In germline, CDR1 is SGDLS, CDR2 YYNGEE. Germline trimming cut 4 bases from V and 2 bases from J; bases unmatched to any gene: 6. The CDR3 totals 14 residues. CDR3 sequence reads: CASSPAGEAYEQYF. The CDR3 nucleotides are TGTGCCAGCAGCCCTGCGGGGGAGGCCTACGAGCAGTACTTC.

V and J are TRBV2 and TRBJ2-5, with 8 bases lining up with TRBD1. CDR1 is SNHLY, CDR2 FYNNEI, per germline. J gave up 1 base and V 7 bases, and 8 bases lay outside the gene matches. The CDR3 totals 15 residues. CDR3 DNA sequence: TGTGCCAGCACGGGACAGGTATCATCCCAAGAGACCCAGTACTTC. Protein sequence: CASTGQVSSQETQYF.

The rearrangement uses TRBV2 and TRBJ1-2, with D perhaps matching TRBD1 (6 bases). The CDR3 is 13 residues long. Trimming left V 2 bases short and J 8 bases short, with 12 bases between. Germline V gene sequence: CDR1 SNHLY, CDR2 FYNNEI. The CDR3 bases are TGTGCCAGCAGTGAACGGGAGGGGGGCGGCTACACCTTC. The encoded protein is CASSEREGGGYTF.

The rearrangement uses TRBV11-2 and TRBJ1-6; 11 nucleotides align to TRBD1. CDR1 and CDR2 from the germline V gene are SGHAT and FQNNGV. V shed 7 bases, J shed 14 bases, and the junction held 7 bases outside the gene matches. This CDR3 spans 13 amino acids. The chain's CDR3 is CASTHGQGATLHF. CDR3 sequence (DNA): TGTGCCAGCACCCACGGACAGGGGGCAACCCTCCACTTT.

This CDR3 is CATRTGEGSYEQYF. As DNA, the CDR3 is TGTGCCACGCGGACAGGGGAGGGATCCTACGAGCAGTACTTC. V and J are TRBV10-3 and TRBJ2-7, with TRBD1 identical over 9 bases. The CDR3 totals 14 residues. V lost 10 bases to trimming and J lost 1 base; unmatched junction nucleotides: 8. Germline V CDR1 and CDR2: ENHRY, SYGVKD.

The CDR3 region is CASSVGIQGSNEKLFF. The CDR3 nucleotides are TGTGCCAGCAGCGTAGGAATTCAGGGCTCCAATGAAAAACTGTTTTTT. The chain is built from TRBV9 and TRBJ1-4; possibly TRBD1 for D (5 bases). Trimming removed 0 bases from V and 5 bases from J, with 14 bases in between. There are 16 residues in the CDR3. CDR1 and CDR2 from the germline V gene are SGDLS and YYNGEE. Full variable domain (rest looked up from reference TRBV9 and TRBJ1-4): DSGVTQTPKHLITATGQRVTLRCSPRSGDLSVYWYQQSLDQGLQFLIQYYNGEERAKGNILERFSAQQFPDLHSELNLSSLELGDSALYFCASSVGIQGSNEKLFFGSGTQLSVL.

V and J are TRBV19 and TRBJ1-3; D is possibly TRBD1 (5 bases). Germline values: CDR1 LNHDA, CDR2 SQIVND (reference sequence). This CDR3 has 14 amino acids. V shed 6 bases and J shed 2 bases, with 11 bases lying between them. CDR3 bases: TGTGCCAGTAGAGTAGGGGAAGCTGGAAACACCATATATTTT. Its protein product is CASRVGEAGNTIYF.

The gene calls are TRBV19 and TRBJ1-1, with D hard to call. V gave up 10 bases and J gave up 6 bases, with 15 bases separating them. The CDR3 totals 12 residues. Germline values: CDR1 LNHDA, CDR2 SQIVND (reference sequence). The CDR3 sequence: CATTTYQAEAFF. The CDR3 DNA is TGTGCCACCACGACATATCAAGCTGAAGCTTTCTTT. The whole variable domain, remainder taken from reference TRBV19 and TRBJ1-1, is DGGITQSPKYLFRKEGQNVTLSCEQNLNHDAMYWYRQDPGQGLRLIYYSQIVNDFQKGDIAEGYSVSREKKESFPLTVTSAQKNPTAFYLCATTTYQAEAFFGQGTRLTVV.

This rearrangement joins TRBV27 to TRBJ1-2; TRBD1 matches 7 bases. Unmatched junction bases numbered 7, after V lost 4 bases and J lost 8 bases. This CDR3 has 13 amino acids. Germline V gene data show CDR1 as MNHEY and CDR2 as SMNVEV (reference sequence). The CDR3 loop reads CASSYYPTGGYTF. Written as DNA, the CDR3 is TGTGCCAGCAGTTACTACCCGACAGGGGGCTACACCTTC.

The chain couples TRBV6-5 to TRBJ1-2; D is uncertain. The length of the CDR3 is 13 residues. V shed 6 bases and J shed 1 base, with 9 bases lying between them. The germline CDR1 and CDR2 sequences are MNHEY and SVGAGI. The CDR3 nucleotides read TGTGCCAGCAGGCTTTTGGGTAACTATGGCTACACCTTC. The encoded protein is CASRLLGNYGYTF.

The chain links TRBV5-5 to TRBJ1-1; D is undetermined. This CDR3 comprises 13 residues. Germline V gives CDR1 SGHKS, CDR2 YYEKEE (reference sequence). Trimming removed 4 bases from V and 4 bases from J, with 11 bases in between. CDR3: CASSLVSITEAFF. CDR3 nucleotide sequence: TGTGCCAGCAGCCTGGTTAGTATCACTGAAGCTTTCTTT.

The CDR3 DNA is TGTGCCAGCAGCTTCGGGACAGACACTGAAGCTTTCTTT. It translates to CASSFGTDTEAFF. The chain has TRBV7-9 and TRBJ1-1, with 7 bases aligning to TRBD1. Trimming took 3 bases from V and 3 from J; bases not matched to a gene: 1. The germline CDR1 and CDR2 sequences are SEHNR and FQNEAQ (reference sequence). This CDR3 contains 13 residues.

The V call is TRBV6-5, the J call TRBJ1-2; the D is unclear. Germline V CDR1 and CDR2: MNHEY, SVGAGI. CDR3 length equals 14 residues. Trimming cost V 3 bases and J 0 bases, with 8 bases left between them. CDR3 loop: CASSYFPANYGYTF. Here the CDR3 DNA reads TGTGCCAGCAGTTATTTCCCAGCTAACTATGGCTACACCTTC.

This sequence joins TRBV5-6 and TRBJ2-5, with D perhaps TRBD1 (6 bases). CDR1 is SGHDT and CDR2 is YYEEEE in the germline V gene. The V end was cut by 2 bases, the J end by 7 bases, with 15 bases between. The CDR3 length is 14 residues. DNA for the CDR3: TGTGCCAGCAGCTTTGATTTACAGGGTACGACCCAGTACTTC. Translating it yields CASSFDLQGTTQYF.

The chain links TRBV18 to TRBJ1-5; 7 bases are shared with TRBD1. Germline V gene data show CDR1 as KGHSH and CDR2 as LQKENI. Trimming took 3 bases from V and 7 from J; bases not matched to a gene: 6. The CDR3 sequence is 14 residues long. This CDR3 is CASSPLQGRQPQHF. The CDR3 bases are TGTGCCAGCTCACCTTTACAGGGGAGGCAGCCCCAGCATTTT. The whole variable domain, filled in from reference TRBV18 and TRBJ1-5, reads NAGVMQNPRHLVRRRGQEARLRCSPMKGHSHVYWYRQLPEEGLKFMVYLQKENIIDESGMPKERFSAEFPKEGPSILRIQQVVRGDSAAYFCASSPLQGRQPQHFGDGTRLSIL.

This chain joins TRBV18 and TRBJ2-7, with D perhaps TRBD1 (7 bases). Germline assignment: CDR1 KGHSH and CDR2 LQKENI. CDR3 length: 14 residues. Trimming took off 4 bases at V and 6 bases at J, with 16 bases between the two ends. CDR3 in DNA: TGTGCCAGCTCACAAATGACAGGGAGGAGCGAGCAGTACTTC. It codes for CASSQMTGRSEQYF.

The CDR3 is CASSARLAGADTQYF. The CDR3 DNA follows: TGTGCCAGCAGCGCGAGACTAGCGGGTGCAGATACGCAGTATTTT. This chain uses TRBV9 with TRBJ2-3; 10 bases agree with TRBD2. This CDR3 has 15 residues. The trim removed 3 bases at V and 4 bases at J, leaving 5 bases unmatched. Germline V CDR1 and CDR2: SGDLS, YYNGEE.

This clone occurred once. The chain is built from TRBV12-5 and TRBJ1-5, with 9 bases matching TRBD1. The CDR3 loop spans 17 amino acids. V was pared by 2 bases and J by 4 bases, with 9 bases of the junction left unmatched. Germline lookup yields CDR1 LGHNT and CDR2 FRNRAP. In DNA, the CDR3 is TGTGCTAGTGGTTTGACCCAACAGGGGGCTAATAATCAGCCCCAGCATTTT. Protein: CASGLTQQGANNQPQHF.